Included here is one TCR beta chain sequence, with context. The record originates from a study of identical twins. CDR1 LGHNA and CDR2 YNFKEQ come from the germline V gene. V was shortened by 0 bases and J by 1 base, with 9 bases between the two germline ends. The CDR3 has 15 residues. Via MiXCR, TCRdb re-called the 5' RACE reads, giving one row per CDR3 protein. The sample lists approximately 260,000 distinct CDR3 sequences, about 8.5% occurring once. This sample was also put to use in a study of yellow fever vaccine responses in identical twins.

This TCR was recovered from a woman under 30 in good health. The material sequenced was CD8+ T cells sorted from blood. The chain has TRBV4-2 and TRBJ2-5; D is perhaps TRBD2 (6 bases). The CDR3 loop reads CASSQEEGSQETQYF. The CDR3 bases are TGTGCCAGCAGCCAAGAGGAGGGATCCCAAGAGACCCAGTACTTC.